One T cell receptor (beta chain) is described in this entry. The sample belongs to a study of identical twins. TCRdb processed the 5' RACE reads anew with MiXCR; each CDR3 protein has one entry. The sample carries some 210,000 distinct CDR3 sequences, roughly 15% recorded once. Germline CDR1 MNHEY, CDR2 SVGEGT. V gave up 6 bases and J gave up 2 bases, with 16 bases separating them. This CDR3 comprises 15 residues. These data are also associated with another study on T cells expressing NK-cell markers.

Sequencing input: CD8+ T cells sorted from blood. This receptor was obtained from a woman aged 18-29 years in good health. This chain links TRBV6-2 or TRBV6-3 with TRBJ2-5; D is unclear. In nucleotides, the CDR3 is TGTGCCAGCAGGGTACAGAGGTACCTTCAAGAGACCCAGTACTTC. It translates to CASRVQRYLQETQYF.